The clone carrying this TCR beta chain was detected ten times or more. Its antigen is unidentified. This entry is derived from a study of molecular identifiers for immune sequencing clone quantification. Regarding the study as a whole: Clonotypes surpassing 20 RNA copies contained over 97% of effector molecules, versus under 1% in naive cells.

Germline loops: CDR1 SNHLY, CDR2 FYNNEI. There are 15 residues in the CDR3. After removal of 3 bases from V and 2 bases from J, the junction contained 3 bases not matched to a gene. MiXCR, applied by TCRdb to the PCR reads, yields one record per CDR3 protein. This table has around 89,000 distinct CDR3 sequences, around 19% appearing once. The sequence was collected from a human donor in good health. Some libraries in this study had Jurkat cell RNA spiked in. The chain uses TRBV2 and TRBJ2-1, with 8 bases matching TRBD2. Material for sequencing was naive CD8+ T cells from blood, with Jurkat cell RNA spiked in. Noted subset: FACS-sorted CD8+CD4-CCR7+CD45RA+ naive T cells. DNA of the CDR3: TGTGCCAGCAGTGACGTTAGCGGGACCTACAATGAGCAGTTCTTC. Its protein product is CASSDVSGTYNEQFF.